A selection of T cell receptor beta chains follows, all from one sample in a study of blood T cell repertoires in COVID-19. The assay was immunoSEQ multiplex PCR, and TCRdb's table has in-frame clones only and misses some. The sample includes approximately 92,000 clones, around four fifths of them seen just once. The sequenced sample was peripheral blood. Every receptor here comes from a man aged 45-65 years with acute or convalescent COVID-19. Both conserved end residues are part of each CDR3. The D gene is left open where the match is weak. Not all rows give a size; the values are once, few, many and, for expanded clones, a class.

size: -
D: TRBD1
J: TRBJ1-1
V: TRBV10-1
CDR3: CASSPGQLNTEAFF
DNA: TGCGCCAGCAGCCCGGGACAGCTGAACACTGAAGCTTTCTTT

size: -
D: TRBD2
J: TRBJ2-7
V: TRBV28
CDR3: CASNTPGTSSHEQYF
DNA: TGTGCCAGCAATACCCCCGGGACTAGCTCCCACGAGCAGTACTTC

size: -
D: TRBD1
J: TRBJ2-5
V: TRBV5-1
CDR3: CASSRDRTGTETQYF
DNA: TGCGCCAGCAGCCGGGACAGGACAGGGACGGAGACCCAGTACTTC

size: -
D: TRBD1
J: TRBJ1-1
V: TRBV5-1
CDR3: CASSPRPTGVNTEAFF
DNA: TGCGCCAGCAGCCCAAGACCGACAGGGGTGAACACTGAAGCTTTCTTT

size: -
D: -
J: TRBJ1-6
V: TRBV4-3
CDR3: CASSSGQNSPLHF
DNA: TGCGCCAGCAGCTCAGGACAGAATTCACCCCTCCACTTT

size: -
D: -
J: TRBJ1-2
V: TRBV5-6
CDR3: CASSSGTSIGYTF
DNA: TGTGCCAGCAGCTCCGGGACAAGTATAGGCTACACCTTC

size: few
D: TRBD1
J: TRBJ2-7
V: TRBV5-1
CDR3: CASSEAASTGVSRSAYEQYF
DNA: TGCGCCAGCAGCGAGGCAGCGTCAACAGGGGTCTCAAGATCGGCCTACGAGCAGTACTTC

size: -
D: TRBD2
J: TRBJ2-5
V: TRBV9
CDR3: CASSARGGAETQYF
DNA: TGTGCCAGCAGCGCTCGGGGGGGCGCGGAGACCCAGTACTTC

size: -
D: -
J: TRBJ1-5
V: TRBV28
CDR3: CASSQGGSNQPQHF
DNA: TGTGCCAGCAGCCAAGGGGGTAGTAACCAGCCCCAGCATTTT

size: -
D: -
J: TRBJ1-2
V: TRBV7-9
CDR3: CASSTDGIYGYTF
DNA: TGTGCCAGCAGCACAGACGGGATCTATGGCTACACCTTC

size: -
D: -
J: TRBJ1-5
V: TRBV12-5
CDR3: CASGLALALVGNQPQHF
DNA: TGTGCTAGTGGTTTGGCTTTAGCGTTGGTCGGCAATCAGCCCCAGCATTTT

size: -
D: -
J: TRBJ1-2
V: TRBV7-2
CDR3: CASSSTPGTNYGYTF
DNA: TGTGCCAGCAGTTCGACACCAGGGACTAACTATGGCTACACCTTC

size: -
D: -
J: TRBJ2-2
V: TRBV19
CDR3: CASSIGTNTGELFF
DNA: TGTGCCAGTAGTATCGGTACTAACACCGGGGAGCTGTTTTTT

size: -
D: -
J: TRBJ2-5
V: TRBV12-3/TRBV12-4
CDR3: CASSYRLGETQYF
DNA: TGTGCCAGCAGTTACAGACTAGGAGAGACCCAGTACTTC

size: few
D: -
J: TRBJ1-1
V: TRBV29-1
CDR3: CSAQQSPNTEAFF
DNA: TGCAGCGCTCAACAGAGTCCGAACACTGAAGCTTTCTTT

size: -
D: -
J: TRBJ1-2
V: TRBV6-6
CDR3: CASSYSLYGYTF
DNA: TGTGCCAGCAGTTACTCCCTCTATGGCTACACCTTC

size: -
D: TRBD1
J: TRBJ2-1
V: TRBV10-1
CDR3: CASIAGTGGNEQFF
DNA: TGCGCCAGCATCGCCGGGACAGGGGGCAATGAGCAGTTCTTC

size: -
D: -
J: TRBJ1-5
V: TRBV5-8
CDR3: CASSLEGAKNQPQHF
DNA: TGTGCCAGCAGCTTGGAAGGGGCGAAGAATCAGCCCCAGCATTTT

size: once
D: TRBD2
J: TRBJ2-1
V: TRBV3-1/TRBV3-2
CDR3: CASSQDVKGLAGGRSYNEQFF
DNA: TGTGCCAGCAGCCAAGATGTTAAGGGACTAGCGGGGGGTAGGTCCTACAATGAGCAGTTCTTC

size: few
D: -
J: TRBJ2-2
V: TRBV7-9
CDR3: CASSQQGAGELFF
DNA: TGTGCCAGCAGCCAGCAGGGCGCCGGGGAGCTGTTTTTT

size: once
D: -
J: TRBJ1-4
V: TRBV28
CDR3: CASSLLQDEKLFF
DNA: TGTGCCAGCAGTTTGCTTCAGGATGAAAAACTGTTTTTT

size: -
D: TRBD1
J: TRBJ1-3
V: TRBV7-2
CDR3: CASSFTGGSGNTIYF
DNA: TGTGCCAGCAGCTTCACAGGGGGATCTGGAAACACCATATATTTT

size: -
D: -
J: TRBJ2-3
V: TRBV28
CDR3: CATAAPSGSRSTDTQYF
DNA: TGTGCCACCGCGGCCCCCTCTGGGTCACGCAGCACAGATACGCAGTATTTT

size: -
D: TRBD2
J: TRBJ2-5
V: TRBV11-2
CDR3: CASSLFAGGVGETQYF
DNA: TGTGCCAGCAGCTTATTCGCGGGGGGGGTAGGAGAGACCCAGTACTTC

size: -
D: -
J: TRBJ2-7
V: TRBV7-2
CDR3: CASSRSYEQYF
DNA: TGTGCCAGCAGCCGGTCCTACGAGCAGTACTTC

size: -
D: TRBD2
J: TRBJ2-2
V: TRBV11-2
CDR3: CASSWGTSGRADGTGELFF
DNA: TGTGCCAGCAGCTGGGGGACTAGCGGGAGGGCCGATGGAACCGGGGAGCTGTTTTTT

size: -
D: -
J: TRBJ1-6
V: TRBV12-3/TRBV12-4
CDR3: CASSFQGNSPLHF
DNA: TGTGCCAGCAGTTTCCAGGGAAATTCACCCCTCCACTTT

size: -
D: -
J: TRBJ1-2
V: TRBV18
CDR3: CASSPVQGGGYTF
DNA: TGTGCCAGCTCACCGGTCCAGGGAGGCGGCTACACCTTC

size: few
D: -
J: TRBJ2-7
V: TRBV6-5
CDR3: CASSREIAYEQYF
DNA: TGTGCCAGCTCCAGGGAAATCGCGTACGAGCAGTACTTC

size: -
D: -
J: TRBJ1-6
V: TRBV4-3
CDR3: CASSQVQGSPLHF
DNA: TGCGCCAGCAGCCAAGTGCAGGGTTCACCCCTCCACTTT

size: few
D: TRBD1
J: TRBJ1-4
V: TRBV5-1
CDR3: CASSGTGTNEKLFF
DNA: TGCGCCAGCAGCGGGACAGGAACTAATGAAAAACTGTTTTTT

size: -
D: -
J: TRBJ2-2
V: TRBV5-1
CDR3: CASSLAGNTGELFF
DNA: TGCGCCAGCAGCTTGGCGGGAAACACCGGGGAGCTGTTTTTT

size: -
D: -
J: TRBJ2-2
V: TRBV7-2
CDR3: CASSLERVNTGELFF
DNA: TGTGCCAGCAGCTTAGAGAGGGTGAACACCGGGGAGCTGTTTTTT

size: -
D: -
J: TRBJ2-5
V: TRBV19
CDR3: CASSIFPPTGGVKETQYF
DNA: TGTGCCAGTAGTATATTCCCACCAACGGGGGGCGTAAAAGAGACCCAGTACTTC

size: -
D: TRBD2
J: TRBJ2-5
V: TRBV3-1/TRBV3-2
CDR3: CASSLSGGRETQYF
DNA: TGTGCCAGCAGCCTTAGCGGGGGGCGGGAGACCCAGTACTTC

size: -
D: TRBD1
J: TRBJ2-1
V: TRBV10-3
CDR3: CAISGIPGQLIYNEQFF
DNA: TGTGCCATCAGTGGGATACCGGGACAGTTAATCTACAATGAGCAGTTCTTC

size: -
D: -
J: TRBJ1-4
V: TRBV9
CDR3: CASSVAIQSNEKLFF
DNA: TGTGCCAGCAGCGTAGCTATACAGAGTAATGAAAAACTGTTTTTT

size: -
D: -
J: TRBJ2-6
V: TRBV7-3
CDR3: CASSLDGPSSGANVLTF
DNA: TGTGCCAGCAGCTTAGATGGCCCTAGCTCTGGGGCCAACGTCCTGACTTTC

size: -
D: TRBD1
J: TRBJ1-1
V: TRBV25-1
CDR3: CASSQPGQGNTEAFF
DNA: TGTGCCAGCAGTCAACCAGGACAGGGCAACACTGAAGCTTTCTTT

size: -
D: TRBD1
J: TRBJ2-3
V: TRBV5-1
CDR3: CASSSSGTDTDTQYF
DNA: TGCGCCAGCAGCTCCTCCGGGACAGACACAGATACGCAGTATTTT

size: -
D: -
J: TRBJ2-7
V: TRBV30
CDR3: CAWNGGAYNSYEQYF
DNA: TGTGCCTGGAACGGCGGAGCCTATAACTCCTACGAGCAGTACTTC

size: -
D: TRBD2
J: TRBJ2-2
V: TRBV9
CDR3: CASSVVVTSGSTGELFF
DNA: TGTGCCAGCAGCGTAGTGGTGACTAGCGGGTCCACCGGGGAGCTGTTTTTT